These T cell receptor beta chains were read from a single sample in a study of OX40 agonist ivuxolimab in advanced cancers. Only in-frame clones appear in the TCRdb table, and some are missing; sequencing was by immunoSEQ multiplex PCR. The sample records around 60,000 clones, 80% to 95% being singletons. Sample: CD4+ or CD8+ T cells sorted from blood, taken in a trial of the OX40 agonist ivuxolimab. The receptors were gathered from an adult with an advanced solid tumor such as melanoma, head and neck, liver or kidney cancer. Both conserved end residues are part of each CDR3. Each record gives: D gene, V gene, J gene, clone size, CDR3 protein, CDR3 DNA. D genes are given only for firm matches. Expanded clones get a size class; other rows say once, few or many, or leave the size out.

D gene: .
V gene: TRBV6-5
J gene: TRBJ1-1
clone size: .
CDR3 protein: CASSYGGLNTEAFF
CDR3 DNA: TGTGCCAGCAGTTACGGGGGGCTGAACACTGAAGCTTTCTTT

D gene: .
V gene: TRBV6-1
J gene: TRBJ1-2
clone size: .
CDR3 protein: CASSEFAGVNYGYTF
CDR3 DNA: TGTGCCAGCAGTGAATTCGCAGGGGTCAACTATGGCTACACCTTC

D gene: .
V gene: TRBV7-6
J gene: TRBJ2-1
clone size: .
CDR3 protein: CASSQSVLTPQFF
CDR3 DNA: TGTGCCAGCAGTCAAAGCGTCCTCACTCCCCAGTTCTTC

D gene: TRBD1
V gene: TRBV27
J gene: TRBJ2-5
clone size: .
CDR3 protein: CASSTLQGAGETQYF
CDR3 DNA: TGTGCCAGCAGTACACTCCAGGGGGCAGGAGAGACCCAGTACTTC

D gene: .
V gene: TRBV27
J gene: TRBJ1-5
clone size: .
CDR3 protein: CASSSAWNQPQHF
CDR3 DNA: TGTGCCAGCAGTTCCGCATGGAATCAGCCCCAGCATTTT

D gene: TRBD2
V gene: TRBV9
J gene: TRBJ2-3
clone size: .
CDR3 protein: CASSPRVGSGIDTQYF
CDR3 DNA: TGTGCCAGCAGCCCCCGTGTAGGCAGCGGGATTGATACGCAGTATTTT

D gene: .
V gene: TRBV28
J gene: TRBJ2-3
clone size: .
CDR3 protein: CASSLLATGPQTDTQYF
CDR3 DNA: TGTGCCAGCAGTTTATTGGCGACAGGTCCTCAGACAGATACGCAGTATTTT

D gene: TRBD2
V gene: TRBV9
J gene: TRBJ2-5
clone size: .
CDR3 protein: CASSVGGGETETQYF
CDR3 DNA: TGTGCCAGCAGCGTAGGTGGGGGGGAAACAGAGACCCAGTACTTC

D gene: TRBD1
V gene: TRBV4-3
J gene: TRBJ2-3
clone size: .
CDR3 protein: CASSQLTGGLTQYF
CDR3 DNA: TGCGCCAGCAGCCAACTCACAGGGGGCCTCACACAGTATTTT

D gene: TRBD1
V gene: TRBV6-1
J gene: TRBJ2-7
clone size: .
CDR3 protein: CASRGTGSSFEQYF
CDR3 DNA: TGTGCCAGCAGGGGGACAGGGAGTTCGTTCGAGCAGTACTTC

D gene: .
V gene: TRBV27
J gene: TRBJ2-5
clone size: .
CDR3 protein: CASSYGTGETQYF
CDR3 DNA: TGTGCCAGCAGTTATGGGACCGGTGAGACCCAGTACTTC

D gene: .
V gene: TRBV10-3
J gene: TRBJ2-2
clone size: .
CDR3 protein: CAISDPKTGELFF
CDR3 DNA: TGTGCCATCAGTGATCCGAAGACCGGGGAGCTGTTTTTT

D gene: .
V gene: TRBV27
J gene: TRBJ2-7
clone size: .
CDR3 protein: CASSLGGSAYEQYF
CDR3 DNA: TGTGCCAGCAGTTTAGGTGGGAGTGCGTACGAGCAGTACTTC

D gene: TRBD2
V gene: TRBV6-1
J gene: TRBJ2-1
clone size: .
CDR3 protein: CASSSLGGVDEQFF
CDR3 DNA: TGTGCCAGCAGCTCCCTCGGGGGGGTCGATGAGCAGTTCTTC

D gene: .
V gene: TRBV6-5
J gene: TRBJ1-5
clone size: many
CDR3 protein: CASGKGQPQHF
CDR3 DNA: TGTGCCAGCGGTAAGGGTCAGCCCCAGCATTTT

D gene: .
V gene: TRBV25-1
J gene: TRBJ2-2
clone size: .
CDR3 protein: CASSEFRTGELFF
CDR3 DNA: TGTGCCAGCAGTGAATTTCGGACCGGGGAGCTGTTTTTT

D gene: .
V gene: TRBV14
J gene: TRBJ2-7
clone size: .
CDR3 protein: CASSQETGSIEQYF
CDR3 DNA: TGTGCCAGCAGCCAAGAGACGGGTTCGATCGAGCAGTACTTC

D gene: TRBD2
V gene: TRBV2
J gene: TRBJ2-5
clone size: .
CDR3 protein: CASSEGGSGSGETQYF
CDR3 DNA: TGTGCCAGCAGTGAAGGCGGTAGCGGGAGTGGGGAGACCCAGTACTTC

D gene: TRBD1
V gene: TRBV6-5
J gene: TRBJ2-3
clone size: .
CDR3 protein: CASSPDRWDDTQYF
CDR3 DNA: TGTGCCAGCAGCCCGGACAGGTGGGACGATACGCAGTATTTT

D gene: .
V gene: TRBV30
J gene: TRBJ2-5
clone size: .
CDR3 protein: CAWSAGNGQETQYF
CDR3 DNA: TGTGCCTGGAGTGCTGGGAACGGGCAAGAGACCCAGTACTTC

D gene: .
V gene: TRBV19
J gene: TRBJ2-3
clone size: .
CDR3 protein: CASSMGTTDTQYF
CDR3 DNA: TGTGCCAGTAGTATGGGGACCACAGATACGCAGTATTTT

D gene: .
V gene: TRBV15
J gene: TRBJ2-3
clone size: once
CDR3 protein: CATSSGGPADTQYF
CDR3 DNA: TGTGCCACCAGCAGCGGAGGGCCCGCAGATACGCAGTATTTT

D gene: .
V gene: TRBV6-5
J gene: TRBJ1-5
clone size: .
CDR3 protein: CASSQGPEQPQHF
CDR3 DNA: TGTGCCAGCAGTCAAGGACCTGAGCAGCCCCAGCATTTT

D gene: .
V gene: TRBV7-9
J gene: TRBJ2-7
clone size: once
CDR3 protein: CASSLEGTYEQYF
CDR3 DNA: TGTGCCAGCAGCCTCGAGGGAACCTACGAGCAGTACTTC

D gene: .
V gene: TRBV5-4
J gene: TRBJ2-7
clone size: .
CDR3 protein: CASSLAESTYEQYF
CDR3 DNA: TGTGCCAGCAGCTTGGCGGAAAGCACCTACGAGCAGTACTTC

D gene: TRBD2
V gene: TRBV6-5
J gene: TRBJ2-7
clone size: .
CDR3 protein: CASSLSGSYEQYF
CDR3 DNA: TGTGCCAGCAGCCTTAGCGGGAGTTACGAGCAGTACTTC

D gene: .
V gene: TRBV25-1
J gene: TRBJ1-2
clone size: once
CDR3 protein: CASSEYPIGDSDGYTF
CDR3 DNA: TGTGCCAGCAGTGAATATCCAATTGGGGACTCAGATGGCTACACCTTC

D gene: TRBD1
V gene: TRBV5-1
J gene: TRBJ2-3
clone size: .
CDR3 protein: CASSPDRDYTDTQYF
CDR3 DNA: TGCGCCAGCAGCCCGGACAGGGATTACACAGATACGCAGTATTTT

D gene: TRBD1
V gene: TRBV5-1
J gene: TRBJ2-1
clone size: .
CDR3 protein: CASSLEGAGYNEQFF
CDR3 DNA: TGCGCCAGCAGCTTGGAGGGGGCCGGGTACAATGAGCAGTTCTTC

D gene: TRBD2
V gene: TRBV12-5
J gene: TRBJ2-5
clone size: .
CDR3 protein: CASGLSPGLAEQETQYF
CDR3 DNA: TGTGCTAGTGGTTTGTCGCCGGGACTAGCGGAGCAAGAGACCCAGTACTTC

D gene: .
V gene: TRBV5-3
J gene: TRBJ2-3
clone size: .
CDR3 protein: CARSLFPPRADTDTQYF
CDR3 DNA: TGTGCCAGAAGCTTGTTCCCTCCGCGGGCCGACACAGATACGCAGTATTTT

D gene: TRBD1
V gene: TRBV11-2
J gene: TRBJ1-1
clone size: .
CDR3 protein: CASSLNGQGVGTEAFF
CDR3 DNA: TGTGCCAGCAGCTTAAACGGACAGGGGGTAGGCACTGAAGCTTTCTTT

D gene: TRBD2
V gene: TRBV7-2
J gene: TRBJ2-7
clone size: .
CDR3 protein: CASSLGPGTSDYEQYF
CDR3 DNA: TGTGCCAGCAGCTTGGGTCCCGGGACTAGCGATTACGAGCAGTACTTC

D gene: .
V gene: TRBV7-9
J gene: TRBJ2-1
clone size: .
CDR3 protein: CASSLVNEQFF
CDR3 DNA: TGTGCCAGCAGCTTAGTCAATGAGCAGTTCTTC

D gene: TRBD2
V gene: TRBV19
J gene: TRBJ2-5
clone size: .
CDR3 protein: CASSISAGVYETQYF
CDR3 DNA: TGTGCCAGTAGTATCAGCGCGGGAGTATATGAGACCCAGTACTTC

D gene: .
V gene: TRBV7-8
J gene: TRBJ2-7
clone size: .
CDR3 protein: CASSLEAGIAYEQYF
CDR3 DNA: TGTGCCAGCAGCTTAGAGGCCGGAATTGCCTACGAGCAGTACTTC

D gene: TRBD1
V gene: TRBV11-2
J gene: TRBJ1-2
clone size: .
CDR3 protein: CASSLTGDGYTF
CDR3 DNA: TGTGCCAGCAGCTTGACAGGGGATGGCTACACCTTC

D gene: .
V gene: TRBV27
J gene: TRBJ2-2
clone size: .
CDR3 protein: CASGAGELFF
CDR3 DNA: TGTGCCAGCGGGGCCGGGGAGCTGTTTTTT

D gene: TRBD2
V gene: TRBV10-2
J gene: TRBJ2-3
clone size: .
CDR3 protein: CASSPAGGVTDTQYF
CDR3 DNA: TGCGCCAGCAGTCCAGCGGGAGGGGTCACAGATACGCAGTATTTT

D gene: TRBD2
V gene: TRBV11-2
J gene: TRBJ2-7
clone size: .
CDR3 protein: CASSFGTSGFYEQYF
CDR3 DNA: TGTGCCAGCAGCTTCGGGACTAGCGGATTCTACGAGCAGTACTTC

D gene: TRBD1
V gene: TRBV28
J gene: TRBJ2-7
clone size: once
CDR3 protein: CASTDRGYEQYF
CDR3 DNA: TGTGCCAGCACGGACAGGGGCTACGAGCAGTACTTC

D gene: .
V gene: TRBV19
J gene: TRBJ1-3
clone size: once
CDR3 protein: CASSFGQGNTIYF
CDR3 DNA: TGTGCCAGTAGTTTCGGACAGGGAAACACCATATATTTT

D gene: TRBD2
V gene: TRBV6-5
J gene: TRBJ2-3
clone size: once
CDR3 protein: CASSPIAGRTDTQYF
CDR3 DNA: TGTGCCAGCAGTCCTATAGCGGGGCGCACAGATACGCAGTATTTT

D gene: .
V gene: TRBV4-1
J gene: TRBJ1-2
clone size: .
CDR3 protein: CASSFYREAGDGYTF
CDR3 DNA: TGCGCCAGCAGCTTTTACAGGGAGGCAGGCGATGGCTACACCTTC